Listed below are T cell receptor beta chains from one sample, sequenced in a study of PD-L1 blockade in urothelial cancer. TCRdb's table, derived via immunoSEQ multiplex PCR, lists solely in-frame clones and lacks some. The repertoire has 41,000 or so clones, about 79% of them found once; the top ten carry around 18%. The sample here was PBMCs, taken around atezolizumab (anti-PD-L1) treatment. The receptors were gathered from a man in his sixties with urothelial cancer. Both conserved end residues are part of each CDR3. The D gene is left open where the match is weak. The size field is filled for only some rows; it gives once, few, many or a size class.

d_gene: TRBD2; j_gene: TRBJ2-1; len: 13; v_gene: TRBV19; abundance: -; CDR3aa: CASMRHSGNEQFF; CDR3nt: TGTGCCAGTATGCGGCATAGCGGGAATGAGCAGTTCTTC
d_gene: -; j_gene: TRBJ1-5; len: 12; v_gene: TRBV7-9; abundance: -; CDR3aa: CASSFVDQPQHF; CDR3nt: TGTGCCAGCAGCTTTGTCGATCAGCCCCAGCATTTT
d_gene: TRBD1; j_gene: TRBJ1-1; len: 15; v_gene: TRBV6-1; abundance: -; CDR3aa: CASSESDRADTEAFF; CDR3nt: TGTGCCAGCAGTGAGTCGGACAGGGCGGACACTGAAGCTTTCTTT
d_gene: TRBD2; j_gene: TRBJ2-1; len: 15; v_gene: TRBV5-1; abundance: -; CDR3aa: CASSWGASGGNEQFF; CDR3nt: TGCGCCAGCAGCTGGGGGGCTAGCGGGGGCAATGAGCAGTTCTTC
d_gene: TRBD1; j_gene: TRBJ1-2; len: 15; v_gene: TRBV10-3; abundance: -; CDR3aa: CAISRDRGSVDGYTF; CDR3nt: TGTGCCATCAGTCGGGACAGGGGATCGGTTGATGGCTACACCTTC
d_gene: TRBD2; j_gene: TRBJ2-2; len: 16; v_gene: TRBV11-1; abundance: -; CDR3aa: CASSFIAGANTGELFF; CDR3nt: TGTGCCAGCAGCTTCATAGCGGGGGCGAACACCGGGGAGCTGTTTTTT
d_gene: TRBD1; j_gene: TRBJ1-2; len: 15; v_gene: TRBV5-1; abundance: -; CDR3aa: CASSLGGQGAGGYTF; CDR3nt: TGCGCCAGCAGCTTGGGGGGACAGGGGGCAGGTGGCTACACCTTC
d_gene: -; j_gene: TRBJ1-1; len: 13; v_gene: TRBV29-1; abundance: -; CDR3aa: CSVPMPGHTEAFF; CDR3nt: TGCAGCGTCCCCATGCCAGGGCACACTGAAGCTTTCTTT
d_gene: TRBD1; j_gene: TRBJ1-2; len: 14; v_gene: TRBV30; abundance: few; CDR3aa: CALNRDRANYGYTF; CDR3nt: TGTGCCTTAAACCGGGACAGGGCCAACTATGGCTACACCTTC
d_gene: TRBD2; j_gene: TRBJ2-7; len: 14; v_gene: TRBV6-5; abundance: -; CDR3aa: CASRTGLAGLEQYF; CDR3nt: TGTGCCAGCAGAACGGGACTAGCGGGTCTAGAGCAGTACTTC
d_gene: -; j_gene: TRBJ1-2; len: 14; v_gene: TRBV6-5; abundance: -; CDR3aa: CASSYSSVNYGYTF; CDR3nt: TGTGCCAGCAGTTACTCTTCCGTGAACTATGGCTACACCTTC
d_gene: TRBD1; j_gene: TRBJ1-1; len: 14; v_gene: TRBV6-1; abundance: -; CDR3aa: CASSLIQGGGEAFF; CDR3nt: TGTGCCAGCAGCTTAATACAGGGGGGAGGTGAAGCTTTCTTT
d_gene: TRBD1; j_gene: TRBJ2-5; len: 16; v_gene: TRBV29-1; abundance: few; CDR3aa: CSVELGRDRGQETQYF; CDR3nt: TGCAGCGTTGAATTAGGCCGGGACAGGGGCCAAGAGACCCAGTACTTC
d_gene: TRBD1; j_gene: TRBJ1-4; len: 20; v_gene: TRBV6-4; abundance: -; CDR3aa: CGSPIVGQGRVRLTNEKLFF; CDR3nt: TGTGGCAGCCCTATAGTGGGACAGGGACGGGTTAGGTTAACTAATGAAAAACTGTTTTTT
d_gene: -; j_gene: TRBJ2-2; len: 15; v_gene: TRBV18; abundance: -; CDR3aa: CASSYQGPNTGELFF; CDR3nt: TGTGCCAGCTCATATCAGGGCCCGAACACCGGGGAGCTGTTTTTT
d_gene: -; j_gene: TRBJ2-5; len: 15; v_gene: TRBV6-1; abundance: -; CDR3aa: CASSEAGRGLGTQYF; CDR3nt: TGTGCCAGCAGTGAAGCGGGTAGAGGGTTGGGGACCCAGTACTTC
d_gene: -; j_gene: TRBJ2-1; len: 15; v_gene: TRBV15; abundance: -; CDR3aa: CATSREGAEFHEQFF; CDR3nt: TGTGCCACCAGCAGAGAAGGGGCCGAGTTTCATGAGCAGTTCTTC
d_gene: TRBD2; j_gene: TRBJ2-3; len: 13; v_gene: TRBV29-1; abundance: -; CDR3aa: CSPPRGGADTQYF; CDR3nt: TGCAGCCCCCCCCGGGGAGGGGCAGATACGCAGTATTTT
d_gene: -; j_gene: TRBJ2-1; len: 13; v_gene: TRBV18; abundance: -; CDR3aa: CASSPNRMAEQFF; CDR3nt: TGTGCCAGCTCACCTAACCGTATGGCTGAGCAGTTCTTC
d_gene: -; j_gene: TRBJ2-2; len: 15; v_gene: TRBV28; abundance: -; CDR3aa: CASSTTGYRTGELFF; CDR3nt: TGTGCCAGCAGTACCACAGGGTATCGGACCGGGGAGCTGTTTTTT
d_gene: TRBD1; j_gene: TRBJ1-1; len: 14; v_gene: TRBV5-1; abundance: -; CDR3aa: CASSQNTGGTEAFF; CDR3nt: TGCGCCAGCAGCCAGAATACAGGGGGGACTGAAGCTTTCTTT
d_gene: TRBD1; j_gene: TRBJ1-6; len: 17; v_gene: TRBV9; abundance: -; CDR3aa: CASSVLDGGTGNSPLHF; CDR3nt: TGTGCCAGCAGCGTCTTGGATGGGGGGACAGGAAATTCACCCCTCCACTTT
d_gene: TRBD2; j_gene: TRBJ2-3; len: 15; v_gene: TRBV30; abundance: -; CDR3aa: CAWSVRGLAADTQYF; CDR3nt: TGTGCCTGGAGTGTACGGGGACTAGCAGCAGATACGCAGTATTTT
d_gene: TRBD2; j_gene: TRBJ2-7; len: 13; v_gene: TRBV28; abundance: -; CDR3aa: CASSLVGGGEQYF; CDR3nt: TGTGCCAGCAGCCTGGTCGGGGGGGGCGAGCAGTACTTC
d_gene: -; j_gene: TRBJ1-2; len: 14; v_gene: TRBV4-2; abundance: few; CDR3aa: CASSQDHNNYGYTF; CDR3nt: TGTGCCAGCAGCCAAGATCACAATAACTATGGCTACACCTTC
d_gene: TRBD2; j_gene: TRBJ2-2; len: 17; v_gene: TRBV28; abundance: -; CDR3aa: CASSFRGGGSYTGELFF; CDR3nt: TGTGCCAGCAGTTTCCGGGGGGGAGGTAGTTACACCGGGGAGCTGTTTTTT
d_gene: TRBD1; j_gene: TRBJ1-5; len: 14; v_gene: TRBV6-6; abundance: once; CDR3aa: CASTAGTGRQPQHF; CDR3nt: TGTGCCAGCACCGCGGGGACAGGGCGTCAGCCCCAGCATTTT
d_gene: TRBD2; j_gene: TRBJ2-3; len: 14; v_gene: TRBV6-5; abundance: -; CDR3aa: CASSYWGGADTQYF; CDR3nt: TGTGCCAGCAGTTACTGGGGGGGAGCAGATACGCAGTATTTT
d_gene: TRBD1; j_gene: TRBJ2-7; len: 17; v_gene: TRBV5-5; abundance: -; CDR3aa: CASSPRGGQGETYEQYF; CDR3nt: TGTGCCAGCAGCCCCCGAGGGGGACAGGGGGAAACCTACGAGCAGTACTTC
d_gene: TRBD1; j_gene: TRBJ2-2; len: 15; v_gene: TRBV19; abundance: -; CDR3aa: CASSDRGAGGGELFF; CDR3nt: TGTGCCAGTAGTGACAGGGGAGCAGGTGGCGGGGAGCTGTTTTTT
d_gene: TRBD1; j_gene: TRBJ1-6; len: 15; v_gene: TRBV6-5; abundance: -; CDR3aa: CASSYGTDDNSPLHF; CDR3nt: TGTGCCAGCAGTTACGGGACAGATGATAATTCACCCCTCCACTTT
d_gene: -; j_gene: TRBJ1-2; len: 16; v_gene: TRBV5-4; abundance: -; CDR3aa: CASSLAGGSGNYGYTF; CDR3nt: TGTGCCAGCAGCTTGGCCGGCGGGTCCGGTAACTATGGCTACACCTTC
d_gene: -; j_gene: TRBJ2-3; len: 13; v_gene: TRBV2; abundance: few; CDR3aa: CASSASRAGTQYF; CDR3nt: TGTGCCAGCAGTGCTAGCCGGGCCGGTACGCAGTATTTT
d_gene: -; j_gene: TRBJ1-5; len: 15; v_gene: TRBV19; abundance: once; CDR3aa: CASSIATGLTAPQHF; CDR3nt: TGTGCCAGTAGTATCGCGACCGGTTTGACAGCGCCCCAGCATTTT
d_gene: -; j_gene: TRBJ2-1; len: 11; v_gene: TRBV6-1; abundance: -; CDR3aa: CASMLGDEQFF; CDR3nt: TGTGCCAGCATGCTCGGGGATGAGCAGTTCTTC
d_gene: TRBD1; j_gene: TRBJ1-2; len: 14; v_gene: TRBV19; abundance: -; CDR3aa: CASSIEDRVGGYTF; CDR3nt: TGTGCCAGTAGTATAGAAGACAGGGTGGGCGGCTACACCTTC
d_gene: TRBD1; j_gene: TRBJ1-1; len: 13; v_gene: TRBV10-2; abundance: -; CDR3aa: CASRRTGRTEAFF; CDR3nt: TGCGCCAGCAGGAGGACAGGGCGGACTGAAGCTTTCTTT
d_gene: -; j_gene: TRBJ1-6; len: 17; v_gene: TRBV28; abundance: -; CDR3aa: CASSPWGESSYNSPLHF; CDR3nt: TGTGCCAGCAGTCCATGGGGGGAGAGCTCCTATAATTCACCCCTCCACTTT
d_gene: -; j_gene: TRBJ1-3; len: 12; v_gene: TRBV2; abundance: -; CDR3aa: CASTYSGNTIYF; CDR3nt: TGTGCCAGCACCTACTCTGGAAACACCATATATTTT
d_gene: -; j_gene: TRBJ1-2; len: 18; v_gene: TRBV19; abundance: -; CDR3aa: CASSIVFRDSRANYGYTF; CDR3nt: TGTGCCAGTAGTATAGTGTTCCGGGACTCGAGAGCTAACTATGGCTACACCTTC
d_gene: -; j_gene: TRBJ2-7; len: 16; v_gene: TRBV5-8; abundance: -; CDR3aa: CASSLVLAAEPYEQYF; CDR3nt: TGTGCCAGCAGCTTGGTCCTAGCCGCTGAGCCCTACGAGCAGTACTTC
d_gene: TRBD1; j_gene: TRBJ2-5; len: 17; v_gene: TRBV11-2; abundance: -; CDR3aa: CASSSLRDNRGQETQYF; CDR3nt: TGTGCCAGCAGCTCCCTTAGGGATAACAGGGGGCAGGAGACCCAGTACTTC
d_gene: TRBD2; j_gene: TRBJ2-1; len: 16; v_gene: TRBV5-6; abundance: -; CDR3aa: CASSPGGPSSYNEQFF; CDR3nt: TGTGCCAGCAGCCCGGGGGGGCCGAGCTCCTACAATGAGCAGTTCTTC
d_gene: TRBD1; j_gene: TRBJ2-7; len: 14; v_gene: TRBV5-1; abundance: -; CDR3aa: CASSLTGGTYEQYF; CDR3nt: TGCGCCAGCAGCTTAACAGGGGGCACCTACGAGCAGTACTTC
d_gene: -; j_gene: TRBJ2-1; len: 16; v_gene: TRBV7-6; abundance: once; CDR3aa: CASSYHYGGSYNEQFF; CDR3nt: TGTGCCAGCAGCTACCACTACGGGGGTAGCTACAATGAGCAGTTCTTC
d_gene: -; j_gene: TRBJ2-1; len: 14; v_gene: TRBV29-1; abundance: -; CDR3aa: CSVLRSVGYNEQFF; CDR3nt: TGCAGCGTTCTCCGGAGCGTCGGCTACAATGAGCAGTTCTTC
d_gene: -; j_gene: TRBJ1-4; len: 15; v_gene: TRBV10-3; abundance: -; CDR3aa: CAISEKGLANEKLFF; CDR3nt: TGTGCCATCAGTGAGAAGGGGCTGGCTAATGAAAAACTGTTTTTT